The present T cell receptor beta chain was sequenced within a study of cytomegalovirus exposure and HLA in healthy donors. Study-level background: Of 398 genotyped donors, more than 75% clustered with self-reported Caucasian donors. Study findings and constraints: Differences between HLA loci emerged in a later analysis of TCR association rates, with DRB1 most and HLA-C fewest. The authors excluded some V segments, including TRBV6-2 and TRBV6-3, as indistinguishable. Solely CMV serostatus was available to characterize immune exposure.

On this clone: Its matching antigen is unknown.

In the PCR, 60 Vbeta and 13 Jbeta primers were used. The assay was immunoSEQ multiplex PCR, and TCRdb's table has in-frame clones only and misses some. The repertoire holds roughly 130,000 clones, with approximately 80% as singletons. The V gene's germline CDR1 is LGHNA and CDR2 YSLEER. The trim removed 4 bases at V and 2 bases at J, leaving 6 bases unmatched. The CDR3 is 16 residues long. The sample comprised PBMCs. The chain joins TRBV4-3 to TRBJ2-1; 9 bases fit TRBD1. The TCR sequence derives from a man aged 35 to 55 in good health and CMV-seronegative. The CDR3 loop is CASSPNGQGPYNEQFF. The DNA for the CDR3 is TGCGCCAGCAGCCCTAACGGACAGGGGCCCTACAATGAGCAGTTCTTC.